This TCR beta chain was sequenced for a study of cytomegalovirus exposure and HLA in healthy donors. Overall study results and limits: Specificity for CMV antigens was confirmed in vitro for a few of the CMV-associated chains. For most TCR sequences rarity was the rule, although some public TCRs occurred in many donors.

From the 120-subject validation cohort, which was separate from the approximately 670-subject first cohort, the donors were drawn. V was clipped by 4 bases and J by 3 bases; unmatched bases: 9. This CDR3 is built from 15 residues. The germline CDR1 and CDR2 sequences are LNHDA and SQIVND (reference sequence). With respect to this clone: Its antigen is as yet unknown.

Sequencing used immunoSEQ multiplex PCR; TCRdb keeps in-frame clones, though not all of them. The sample contains 220,000 or so clones, around nine tenths of which appear only once. Source material: PBMCs. This sequence originates from a woman between 18 and 29 years old in good health and CMV-seronegative. The genes are TRBV19 and TRBJ2-7, with 7 bases matching TRBD1. CDR3 loop: CASSTDGTENYEQYF. In DNA, the CDR3 is TGTGCCAGTAGTACCGACGGGACAGAAAACTACGAGCAGTACTTC. Full variable domain (outside the CDR3, taken from reference TRBV19 and TRBJ2-7): DGGITQSPKYLFRKEGQNVTLSCEQNLNHDAMYWYRQDPGQGLRLIYYSQIVNDFQKGDIAEGYSVSREKKESFPLTVTSAQKNPTAFYLCASSTDGTENYEQYFGPGTRLTVT.